These 31 T cell receptor beta chains were sequenced from one sample in a study of T-cell reconstitution after alpha-beta-depleted transplantation in children. For TCRbeta, the library was prepared with unique molecular identifiers. TCRdb reanalysed the PCR reads using MiXCR and keeps one entry per CDR3 protein. The top ten clones hold about 2.3% of a sample with about 500,000 distinct CDR3 sequences, about 33% of them seen once. Sequences were derived from PBMCs from the stem cell graft donor, sampled from the stem cell graft. The receptors here all came from a human donor who donated a stem cell graft to a child with aplastic anemia.

This clonotype was found a few times. V usage is TRBV15 and J usage is TRBJ1-1; D is unresolved. V shed 2 bases and J shed 5 bases, with 6 bases lying between them. The CDR3 runs 12 residues. The germline gives CDR1 LNHNV, CDR2 YYDKDF (reference sequence). The CDR3 protein is CATSRFGTEAFF. In DNA form, the CDR3 reads TGTGCCACCAGCAGATTCGGTACTGAAGCTTTCTTT. Full variable domain (outside the CDR3, taken from reference TRBV15 and TRBJ1-1): DAMVIQNPRYQVTQFGKPVTLSCSQTLNHNVMYWYQQKSSQAPKLLFHYYDKDFNNEADTPDNFQSRRPNTSFCFLDIRSPGLGDTAMYLCATSRFGTEAFFGQGTRLTVV.

The genes are TRBV2 and TRBJ2-7; possible D gene TRBD1, 6 bases. Germline CDR1 is SNHLY and CDR2 is FYNNEI. V was shortened by 7 bases and J by 0 bases, with 10 bases between the two germline ends. CDR3 size: 13 residues. In nucleotides, the CDR3 is TGTGCCAGCAAAAGACAGGTCTCCTACGAGCAGTACGTC. Residues: CASKRQVSYEQYV.

This chain links TRBV18 with TRBJ1-2, with TRBD1 matching over 10 bases. There are 13 residues in the CDR3. Germline CDR1 KGHSH, CDR2 LQKENI. Trimming cost V 8 bases and J 6 bases; bases outside gene matches: 6. CDR3 nucleotide sequence: TGTGCCAGCAACTCCGGGACAGGGGATGGCTACACCTTC. As protein: CASNSGTGDGYTF.

The rearrangement links TRBV20-1 to TRBJ2-3; 9 nucleotides line up with TRBD2. Germline-derived CDR1 and CDR2 are DFQATT and SNEGSKA (reference sequence). V lost 3 bases to trimming and J lost 6 bases; unmatched junction nucleotides: 13. The CDR3 is 16 residues long. CDR3 DNA sequence: TGCAGTGCTAGGCCCCTAGGCGGGAGGGTAGGGGATACGCAGTATTTT. Translation: CSARPLGGRVGDTQYF.

This clonotype has only a few counts. J is TRBJ1-1 and V is TRBV5-1; TRBD1 might be the D (6 bases). V lost 0 bases and J 1 base, leaving 16 bases between the germline ends. Germline lookup yields CDR1 SGHRS and CDR2 YFSETQ. This CDR3 spans 17 amino acids. CDR3 sequence (DNA): TGCGCCAGCAGCTTGGTGGGTTCCGGACAGTGGAACACTGAAGCTTTCTTT. Translation: CASSLVGSGQWNTEAFF.

This clonotype was counted between two and nine times. The rearrangement joins TRBV20-1 to TRBJ2-3, with D uncertain. V lost 3 bases and J 11 bases, leaving 15 bases between the germline ends. This CDR3 region has 12 residues. Germline CDR1 DFQATT, CDR2 SNEGSKA (reference sequence). The CDR3 protein is CSASPSVNRQYF. The CDR3 DNA reads TGCAGTGCTAGCCCCTCCGTGAACCGGCAGTATTTT.

V and J are TRBV15 and TRBJ2-5; the D gene is possibly TRBD1 (8 bases). Trimming removed 8 bases at V and 5 bases at J, with 15 bases between. The CDR3 is 13 amino acids. CDR1 and CDR2 (germline): LNHNV, YYDKDF (reference sequence). This CDR3 is CATSHRGGETQYF. The CDR3 nucleotides are TGTGCCACCTCTCACAGGGGGGGTGAGACCCAGTACTTC.

The rearrangement uses TRBV29-1 and TRBJ1-3; D gene uncertain. With 1 base removed from V and 0 bases from J, the gap between germline ends came to 13 bases. The CDR3 has 16 amino acids. Looked up from germline, CDR1 is SQVTM and CDR2 is ANQGSEA. CDR3 in DNA: TGCAGCGTTGAAGTTAATTTAGGAGACTCTGGAAACACCATATATTTT. It translates to CSVEVNLGDSGNTIYF.

This clonotype was seen a few times. The CDR3 reads CASSQQGGTEKLFF. The CDR3 DNA reads as TGCGCCAGCAGCCAACAGGGAGGGACTGAAAAACTGTTTTTT. The rearrangement joins TRBV5-1 to TRBJ1-4, with D possibly matching TRBD1 (6 bases). This CDR3 has 14 residues. V was cut by 4 bases and J by 7 bases, with 14 bases left in between. The germline V gene encodes CDR1 SGHRS and CDR2 YFSETQ.

V usage is TRBV20-1 and J usage is TRBJ1-3; D unresolved. Trimming left V 0 bases short and J 0 bases short, with 9 bases between. The CDR3 has 15 residues. CDR1 is DFQATT and CDR2 is SNEGSKA in the germline V gene (reference sequence). CDR3 nucleotides: TGCAGTGCTAGAGATCGGGCCAGCTCTGGAAACACCATATATTTT. Translated: CSARDRASSGNTIYF.

The chain recombines TRBV12-3 or TRBV12-4 with TRBJ2-1, with D possibly matching TRBD2 (5 bases). This CDR3 contains 17 residues. With 2 bases removed from V and 0 bases from J, the gap between germline ends came to 14 bases. For the CDR3, the DNA is TGTGCCAGCAGTTTACATCTTGGGGAGAGCTCCTACAATGAGCAGTTCTTC. Protein: CASSLHLGESSYNEQFF.

This chain connects TRBV4-3 to TRBJ2-1, with 7 bases fitting TRBD2. Germline CDR1 is LGHNA and CDR2 is YSLEER. V was pared by 0 bases and J by 5 bases, with 10 bases of the junction left unmatched. The CDR3 loop spans 17 amino acids. DNA of the CDR3: TGCGCCAGCAGCCAAGATCTGGAAGGGAGGGCGAACAATGAGCAGTTCTTC. Residues: CASSQDLEGRANNEQFF.

The CDR3 reads CASSLGAEIYGYTF. The CDR3 DNA sequence: TGTGCCAGCAGCTTGGGAGCGGAAATCTATGGCTACACCTTC. The chain has TRBV5-4 and TRBJ1-2; D gene ambiguous. CDR1 SGHNT and CDR2 YYREEE come from the germline V gene (reference sequence). The CDR3 covers 14 residues. Trimming removed 0 bases from V and 4 bases from J, with 10 bases in between.

This clonotype was picked up a small number of times. The rearrangement links TRBV7-6 to TRBJ2-6; weak D call: TRBD2 (6 bases). The CDR3 extends over 15 amino acids. Per germline, CDR1 SGHVS and CDR2 FNYEAQ. V lost 5 bases and J 2 bases, leaving 10 bases between the germline ends. CDR3 in amino acids: CASSPGSTGANVLTF. The CDR3 DNA is TGTGCCAGCAGCCCCGGGAGTACTGGGGCCAACGTCCTGACTTTC.

The gene calls are TRBV30 and TRBJ2-3; D unclear. The V gene lost 3 bases and the J gene lost 6 bases, with 10 bases spanning the gap. The CDR3 sequence is 12 residues long. Looked up from germline, CDR1 is GTSNPN and CDR2 is SVGIG (reference sequence). The CDR3 protein is CAWSPLADTQYF. The CDR3 DNA follows: TGTGCCTGGAGCCCCCTGGCGGATACGCAGTATTTT.

This chain joins TRBV12-3 or TRBV12-4 and TRBJ2-1; 9 bases align to TRBD1. Germline trimming cut 6 bases from V and 4 bases from J; bases unmatched to any gene: 1. The CDR3 is made up of 13 amino acids. CDR3 DNA sequence: TGTGCCAGCAGACAGGGGGCGTACAATGAGCAGTTCTTC. It specifies CASRQGAYNEQFF.

This clonotype occurred a few times. The gene calls are TRBV30 and TRBJ2-1, with no clear D. Germline V gene data show CDR1 as GTSNPN and CDR2 as SVGIG (reference sequence). Trimming removed 3 bases from V and 8 bases from J, with 8 bases in between. The CDR3 runs 11 residues. This CDR3 is CAWRLGHEQFF. In DNA form, the CDR3 reads TGTGCCTGGAGGCTAGGTCATGAGCAGTTCTTC.

Here the CDR3 reads CASSPPGLAGVVYNEQFF. CDR3 DNA sequence: TGCGCCAGCAGCCCCCCGGGACTAGCGGGAGTGGTCTACAATGAGCAGTTCTTC. The chain links TRBV5-1 to TRBJ2-1, with 14 bases identical to TRBD2. Germline V lookup: CDR1 SGHRS, CDR2 YFSETQ. The length of the CDR3 is 18 residues. J lost 3 bases, V lost 4 bases, and 9 bases had no gene match.

As regards this clonotype: Given a much more abundant clone one base away, this may be a read error. V and J are TRBV20-1 and TRBJ1-5; TRBD1 might be the D (5 bases). Trimming shortened V by 4 bases and J by 2 bases, and 6 bases separated the two germline ends. The V gene's germline CDR1 is DFQATT and CDR2 SNEGSKA (reference sequence). There are 12 residues in the CDR3. In DNA form, the CDR3 reads TGCAGTGCTAAAGGGGGCAATCAGCCCCAGCATTTT. Its translation is CSAKGGNQPQHF.

This clonotype came up a few times. V usage is TRBV13 and J usage is TRBJ2-7, with TRBD2 matching over 14 bases. The junction had 2 bases not matched to a gene; V was cut back by 6 bases and J by 4 bases. This CDR3 region has 14 residues. Germline CDR1 and CDR2: PRHDT and FYEKMQ (reference sequence). CDR3 DNA: TGTGCCAGCAGAAGACTAGCGGGAGGGTACGAGCAGTACTTC. Its protein is CASRRLAGGYEQYF.

V gene TRBV4-3 combines with J gene TRBJ2-1; the match to TRBD2 covers 10 bases. The trim removed 1 base at V and 5 bases at J, leaving 5 bases unmatched. The length of the CDR3 is 16 residues. CDR1 is LGHNA and CDR2 is YSLEER in the germline V gene. The CDR3 reads CASSQVAGGNHNEQFF. CDR3 DNA: TGCGCCAGCAGCCAAGTAGCGGGAGGCAACCACAATGAGCAGTTCTTC.

The J gene is TRBJ2-3, the V gene TRBV29-1, with 12 nucleotides matching TRBD2. Germline values: CDR1 SQVTM, CDR2 ANQGSEA. This CDR3 is 15 amino acids long. Trimming removed 2 bases from V and 0 bases from J; junction bases left unmatched: 0. This chain's CDR3 is CSVELAGGSTDTQYF. CDR3 nucleotides: TGCAGCGTTGAACTAGCGGGAGGGAGCACAGATACGCAGTATTTT.

This clonotype was seen more than once but under ten times. The chain combines TRBV15 with TRBJ2-1; 10 bases are shared with TRBD2. The junction had 10 bases not matched to a gene; V was cut back by 11 bases and J by 3 bases. CDR1 is LNHNV, CDR2 YYDKDF, per germline (reference sequence). CDR3 length: 15 amino acids. The CDR3 region has the DNA TGTGCCGCCTCAGGCCAGCGGGAGGGCTACAATGAGCAGTTCTTC. It encodes CAASGQREGYNEQFF. The variable domain in full, completed from reference TRBV15 and TRBJ2-1, reads DAMVIQNPRYQVTQFGKPVTLSCSQTLNHNVMYWYQQKSSQAPKLLFHYYDKDFNNEADTPDNFQSRRPNTSFCFLDIRSPGLGDTAMYLCAASGQREGYNEQFFGPGTRLTVL.

This clonotype was counted a few times. This chain uses TRBV6-5 with TRBJ1-6; 7 nucleotides match TRBD1. The CDR3 spans 14 residues. Unmatched junction bases numbered 5, after V lost 2 bases and J lost 10 bases. From germline, CDR1 is MNHEY and CDR2 SVGAGI. CDR3 coding DNA: TGTGCCAGCAGTTACAGCAGGGGGGTCTCACCCCTCCACTTT. This translates into CASSYSRGVSPLHF.

The CDR3 loop is CASRTPGRGGEAFF. In DNA, the CDR3 is TGTGCCAGCAGGACCCCCGGCAGGGGCGGTGAAGCTTTCTTT. This rearrangement joins TRBV6-1 to TRBJ1-1; tentatively, D is TRBD1 (6 bases). Germline loops: CDR1 MNHNS, CDR2 SASEGT. This CDR3 has 14 amino acids. Trimming left V 6 bases short and J 7 bases short, with 18 bases between.

The rearrangement links TRBV29-1 to TRBJ2-1, with D unresolved. CDR1 and CDR2 from the germline V gene are SQVTM and ANQGSEA. The CDR3 length is 10 residues. V was shortened by 6 bases and J by 8 bases, with 8 bases between the two germline ends. The chain's CDR3 is CSVGNDEQFF. CDR3 nucleotide sequence: TGCAGCGTGGGGAATGATGAGCAGTTCTTC.

The chain uses TRBV7-2 and TRBJ2-5, with TRBD1 matching over 8 bases. The CDR3 is 16 residues long. Per germline, CDR1 SGHTA and CDR2 FQGNSA. J was trimmed by 4 bases and V by 3 bases; bases with no gene match: 10. The CDR3 nucleotides are TGTGCCAGCAGCTTGAGAAGGGGGACAGGTGGAGAGACCCAGTACTTC. Translation: CASSLRRGTGGETQYF.

CDR3 amino acids: CARQTSGTYNEQFF. Written as DNA, the CDR3 is TGTGCCCGCCAAACTAGCGGAACCTACAATGAGCAGTTCTTC. V and J are TRBV30 and TRBJ2-1; 8 bases align to TRBD2. The ends lost 8 bases at V and 2 bases at J; junction bases unmatched: 8. Germline CDR1 and CDR2: GTSNPN and SVGIG (reference sequence). The CDR3 loop spans 14 amino acids.

The rearrangement links TRBV7-2 to TRBJ1-5, with D possibly matching TRBD1 (5 bases). Germline-derived CDR1 and CDR2 are SGHTA and FQGNSA. V dropped 1 base and J dropped 6 bases, with 10 bases sitting between them. The CDR3 consists of 14 residues. CDR3 in amino acids: CASSLDRGSQPQHF. DNA for the CDR3: TGTGCCAGCAGCTTAGATCGGGGGAGTCAGCCCCAGCATTTT.

CDR3 sequence (DNA): TGCGCCAGCAGCCCCAGGGTGGGCTGCGGGGAGCTGTTTTTT. Translating it yields CASSPRVGCGELFF. V usage is TRBV5-1 and J usage is TRBJ2-2, with TRBD1 as a possible D gene (5 bases). This CDR3 has 14 residues. Trimming stripped 4 bases from V and 7 bases from J, with 14 bases between. Looked up from germline, CDR1 is SGHRS and CDR2 is YFSETQ.

This clonotype showed up just a few times. The V gene is TRBV29-1, the J gene TRBJ2-3, with D tentatively TRBD2 (6 bases). This CDR3 comprises 14 residues. Trimming removed 3 bases at V and 0 bases at J, with 10 bases between. Germline loops: CDR1 SQVTM, CDR2 ANQGSEA. CDR3 DNA: TGCAGCGTTGATAAAAGCGGGAGCACAGATACGCAGTATTTT. Amino acids: CSVDKSGSTDTQYF.